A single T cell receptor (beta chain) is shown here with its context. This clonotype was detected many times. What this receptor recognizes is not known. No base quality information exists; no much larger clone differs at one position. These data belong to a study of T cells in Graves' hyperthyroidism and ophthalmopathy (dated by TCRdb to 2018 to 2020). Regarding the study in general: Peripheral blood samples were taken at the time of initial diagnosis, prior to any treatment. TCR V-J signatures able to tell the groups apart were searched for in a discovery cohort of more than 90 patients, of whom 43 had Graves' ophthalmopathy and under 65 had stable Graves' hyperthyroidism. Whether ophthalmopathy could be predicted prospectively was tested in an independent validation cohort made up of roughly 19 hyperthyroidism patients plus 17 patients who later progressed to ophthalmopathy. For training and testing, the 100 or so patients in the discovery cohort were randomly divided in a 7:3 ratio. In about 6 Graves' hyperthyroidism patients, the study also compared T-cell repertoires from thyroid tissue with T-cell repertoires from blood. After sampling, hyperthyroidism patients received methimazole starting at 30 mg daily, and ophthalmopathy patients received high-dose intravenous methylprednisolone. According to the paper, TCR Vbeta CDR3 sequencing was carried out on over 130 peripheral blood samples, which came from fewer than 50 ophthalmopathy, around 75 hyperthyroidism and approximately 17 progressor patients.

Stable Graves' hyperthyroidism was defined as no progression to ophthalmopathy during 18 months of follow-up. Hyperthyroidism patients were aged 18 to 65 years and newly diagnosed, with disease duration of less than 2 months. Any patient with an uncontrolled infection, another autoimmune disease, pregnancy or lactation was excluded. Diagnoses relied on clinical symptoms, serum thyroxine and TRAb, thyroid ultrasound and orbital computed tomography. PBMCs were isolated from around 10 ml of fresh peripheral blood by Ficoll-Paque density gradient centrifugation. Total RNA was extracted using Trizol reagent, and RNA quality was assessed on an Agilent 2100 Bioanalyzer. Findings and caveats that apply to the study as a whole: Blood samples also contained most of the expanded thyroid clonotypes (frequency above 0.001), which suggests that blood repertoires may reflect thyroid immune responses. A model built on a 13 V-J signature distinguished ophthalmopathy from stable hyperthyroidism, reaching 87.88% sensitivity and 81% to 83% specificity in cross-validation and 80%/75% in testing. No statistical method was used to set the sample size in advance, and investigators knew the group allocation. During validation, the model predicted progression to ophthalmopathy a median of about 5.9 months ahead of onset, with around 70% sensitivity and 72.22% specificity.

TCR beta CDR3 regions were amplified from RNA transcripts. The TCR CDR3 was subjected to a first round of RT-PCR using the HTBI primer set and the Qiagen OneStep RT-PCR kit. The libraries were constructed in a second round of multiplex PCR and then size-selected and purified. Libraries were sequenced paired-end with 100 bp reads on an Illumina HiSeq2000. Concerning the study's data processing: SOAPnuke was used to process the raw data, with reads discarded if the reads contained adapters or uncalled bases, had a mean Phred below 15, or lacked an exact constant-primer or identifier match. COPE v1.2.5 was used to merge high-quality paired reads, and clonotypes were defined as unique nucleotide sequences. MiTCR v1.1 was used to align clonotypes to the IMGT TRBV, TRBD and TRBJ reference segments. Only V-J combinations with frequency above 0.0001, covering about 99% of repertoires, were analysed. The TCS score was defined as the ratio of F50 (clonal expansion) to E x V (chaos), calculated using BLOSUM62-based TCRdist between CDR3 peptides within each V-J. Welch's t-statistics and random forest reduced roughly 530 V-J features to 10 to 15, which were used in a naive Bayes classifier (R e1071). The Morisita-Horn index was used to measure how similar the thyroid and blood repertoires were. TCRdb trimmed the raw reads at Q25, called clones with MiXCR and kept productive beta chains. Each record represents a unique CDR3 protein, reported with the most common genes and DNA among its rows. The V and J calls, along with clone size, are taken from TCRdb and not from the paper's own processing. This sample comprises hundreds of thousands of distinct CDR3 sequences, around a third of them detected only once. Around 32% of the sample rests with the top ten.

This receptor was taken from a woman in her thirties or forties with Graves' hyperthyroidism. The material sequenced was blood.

CDR3 region: CASSIRSAQKETQYF. The sequenced DNA: TGTGCCAGTAGTATAAGGTCTGCACAAAAAGAGACCCAGTACTTC. The rearranged chain carries TRBV19 and TRBJ2-5, with the D gene call left open. The germline V gene (reference sequence) sets CDR1 to LNHDA and CDR2 to SQIVND. Deletion took 2 bases off V and 3 bases off J, with a span of 13 bases between the germline ends. There are 15 amino acids in the CDR3, from cysteine to phenylalanine inclusive. The DNA shown is the 45-base CDR3, in frame from base 1.